This TCR beta chain was captured by sequencing in a study of technical replicates of blood from a few donors. Germline-derived CDR1 and CDR2 are LNHDA and SQIVND (reference sequence). V lost 6 bases and J lost 4; bases outside the gene matches: 5. The CDR3 length is 13 residues. Repertoires were generated with immunoSEQ multiplex PCR, while TCRdb's copy carries only in-frame clones and drops some. Here the sample spans about 70,000 clones, around 96% being singletons. This sequence was found in a human donor in good health. Sequenced sample: T cells isolated from PBMCs. This chain connects TRBV19 to TRBJ1-1; 7 positions agree with TRBD1. The CDR3 spells CASRLTGSTEAFF. In DNA, the CDR3 is TGTGCCAGTAGATTGACAGGGTCCACTGAAGCTTTCTTT. The full variable domain, rest sourced from reference TRBV19 and TRBJ1-1, is DGGITQSPKYLFRKEGQNVTLSCEQNLNHDAMYWYRQDPGQGLRLIYYSQIVNDFQKGDIAEGYSVSREKKESFPLTVTSAQKNPTAFYLCASRLTGSTEAFFGQGTRLTVV.